Following are 30 T cell receptor beta chains from one sample sequenced in a study of shared clonotypes between healthy human individuals. Assay: immunoSEQ multiplex PCR; the TCRdb copy retains only in-frame clones and omits some. The sample has 600,000 or so clones; roughly 98% are singletons. CD8 cells regarded as naive lacked CD45RO, were positively chosen for CCR7, and omitted terminally differentiated effector memory CD45RA+ cells. Source material: naive CD8+ T cells sorted from blood. These receptors all come from a man between 25 and 39 years old in good health.

The rearrangement links TRBV7-9 to TRBJ2-5; D perhaps matches TRBD2 (6 bases). Germline-derived CDR1 and CDR2 are SEHNR and FQNEAQ (reference sequence). CDR3 size: 17 residues. Trimming stripped 5 bases from V and 3 bases from J, with 22 bases between. The CDR3 DNA sequence: TGTGCCAGCAGCAGTCCCGGGACTGGGACCCCAGAAGAGACCCAGTACTTC. Encoded protein: CASSSPGTGTPEETQYF.

CDR3 protein: CANRQGSSYEQYF. The CDR3 nucleotides are TGTGCCAACCGACAGGGTAGCTCCTACGAGCAGTACTTC. This chain uses TRBV10-3 with TRBJ2-7, with 7 bases matching TRBD1. With 10 bases clipped from V and 0 bases from J, the junction kept 6 bases outside the gene matches. The CDR3 has 13 amino acids. Germline loops: CDR1 ENHRY, CDR2 SYGVKD.

The chain joins TRBV28 to TRBJ2-7; D gene ambiguous. Trimming shortened V by 5 bases and J by 0 bases, and 14 bases separated the two germline ends. CDR1 is MDHEN, CDR2 SYDVKM, per germline. The CDR3 totals 15 residues. The CDR3 nucleotides are TGTGCCAGCAGTACAGCTCGTCCCCCCTCCTACGAGCAGTACTTC. Encoded protein: CASSTARPPSYEQYF.

The chain employs TRBV27 and TRBJ2-7, with unresolved D. Germline lookup yields CDR1 MNHEY and CDR2 SMNVEV (reference sequence). The CDR3 length is 14 residues. V lost 3 bases to trimming and J lost 5 bases, with 14 bases between them. CDR3 residues: CASSLLQAFDEQYF. CDR3 coding DNA: TGTGCCAGCAGTTTGTTGCAGGCATTCGACGAGCAGTACTTC.

This clone showed up just once. CDR3 nucleotides: TGTGCCAGCAGCTTAGAGCTTTGGGACAGCCAGTATAGCAATCAGCCCCAGCATTTT. Translation gives CASSLELWDSQYSNQPQHF. This chain connects TRBV7-9 to TRBJ1-5; 7 bases agree with TRBD1. The CDR3 length is 19 residues. Per germline, CDR1 SEHNR and CDR2 FQNEAQ (reference sequence). J gave up 0 bases and V 1 base, and 12 bases lay outside the gene matches.

The V and J genes are TRBV28 and TRBJ2-7, with 12 bases matching TRBD2. Germline V gene lookup returns CDR1 MDHEN and CDR2 SYDVKM. After removal of 4 bases from V and 5 bases from J, the junction contained 3 bases not matched to a gene. The CDR3 loop spans 14 amino acids. CDR3: CASSSSGRAHEQYF. The CDR3 DNA reads as TGTGCCAGCAGTTCTAGCGGGAGGGCCCACGAGCAGTACTTC.

This clone was seen once. The V gene is TRBV4-1, the J gene TRBJ1-4; D is perhaps TRBD1 (5 bases). Germline V gene data show CDR1 as MGHRA and CDR2 as YSYEKL. Trimming shortened V by 0 bases and J by 10 bases, and 18 bases separated the two germline ends. The CDR3 spans 16 residues. The CDR3 bases are TGCGCCAGCAGCCAAGATTGGCAGGGATTGGGTGGAAAACTGTTTTTT. Amino acids: CASSQDWQGLGGKLFF.

This chain links TRBV6-6 with TRBJ2-7; 10 positions agree with TRBD1. The germline gives CDR1 MNHNY, CDR2 SVGAGI (reference sequence). The CDR3 consists of 12 residues. The V segment lost 8 bases and the J segment 6 bases; nucleotides outside the gene matches: 4. CDR3 bases: TGTGCCAGCGTGGACAGGGGGTCCGAGCAGTACTTC. It translates to CASVDRGSEQYF.

The chain couples TRBV2 to TRBJ2-3, with D hard to call. The CDR3 is made up of 20 amino acids. Trimming removed 1 base from V and 2 bases from J, with 25 bases in between. The germline V gene has CDR1 SNHLY and CDR2 FYNNEI. CDR3 residues: CASSEVLTGEAKEATDTQYF. CDR3 sequence (DNA): TGTGCCAGCAGTGAAGTCCTTACGGGCGAAGCTAAGGAAGCCACAGATACGCAGTATTTT.

About this clone itself: The sample has other DNA sequences that encode this CDR3 too. The rearrangement uses TRBV5-1 and TRBJ2-7; 8 bases are shared with TRBD1. The germline gives CDR1 SGHRS, CDR2 YFSETQ. With V trimmed by 0 bases and J by 7 bases, 6 bases remained unmatched. CDR3 length: 14 residues. The CDR3 protein is CASSLGQGAREQYF. CDR3 coding DNA: TGCGCCAGCAGCTTGGGCCAGGGGGCTCGAGAGCAGTACTTC.

V is TRBV6-1 and J is TRBJ2-1; 8 nucleotides agree with TRBD1. J lost 3 bases, V lost 6 bases, and 7 bases had no gene match. The CDR3 is made up of 15 amino acids. Germline CDR1 reads MNHNS; CDR2 reads SASEGT. The CDR3 is CASRIAGGFYNEQFF. CDR3 nucleotide sequence: TGTGCCAGCAGAATAGCAGGGGGCTTCTACAATGAGCAGTTCTTC.

The gene calls are TRBV13 and TRBJ2-7, with D perhaps matching TRBD1 (6 bases). Germline assignment: CDR1 PRHDT and CDR2 FYEKMQ (reference sequence). The CDR3 totals 13 residues. Trimming shortened V by 4 bases and J by 6 bases, and 13 bases separated the two germline ends. In DNA, the CDR3 is TGTGCCAGCAGCTCGCCGACAGGAGGCGAGCAGTACTTC. Translation: CASSSPTGGEQYF.

The chain links TRBV9 to TRBJ2-2, with 7 bases matching TRBD2. The junction had 10 bases not matched to a gene; V was cut back by 3 bases and J by 5 bases. CDR3 length: 16 amino acids. The V gene's germline CDR1 is SGDLS and CDR2 YYNGEE. The CDR3 reads CASSGSREGITGELFF. CDR3 bases: TGTGCCAGCAGCGGTAGCAGGGAGGGAATTACCGGGGAGCTGTTTTTT.

The chain recombines TRBV5-1 with TRBJ2-1; TRBD1 is a possible D gene (5 bases). The CDR3 has 15 amino acids. V lost 7 bases and J 4 bases, leaving 18 bases between the germline ends. Germline values: CDR1 SGHRS, CDR2 YFSETQ. The CDR3 bases are TGCGCCAGCGGAGATACTGGGCAGGGTTACAATGAGCAGTTCTTC. It translates to CASGDTGQGYNEQFF.

The V and J genes are TRBV15 and TRBJ2-3, with TRBD2 as a possible D gene (5 bases). The CDR3 is 14 residues long. Trimming stripped 3 bases from V and 8 bases from J, with 15 bases between. The germline CDR1 and CDR2 sequences are LNHNV and YYDKDF (reference sequence). CDR3 sequence: CATSSSSSRGTQYF. As DNA, the CDR3 is TGTGCCACCAGCAGCTCCTCGAGTCGGGGTACGCAGTATTTT.

A single count supports this clone. The V and J genes are TRBV10-3 and TRBJ2-7; the D gene could be TRBD1 or TRBD2 (5 bases each). V was pared by 10 bases and J by 5 bases, with 21 bases between. Per germline, CDR1 ENHRY and CDR2 SYGVKD. The CDR3 totals 14 residues. The CDR3 protein is CATHAGTFGHEQYF. DNA of the CDR3: TGTGCCACGCACGCCGGGACCTTTGGTCACGAGCAGTACTTC.

This chain connects TRBV5-1 to TRBJ1-1; D may be TRBD1 (6 bases). V was pared by 4 bases and J by 0 bases, with 16 bases between. CDR3 length: 16 amino acids. The germline V gene has CDR1 SGHRS and CDR2 YFSETQ. This CDR3 reads CASSAQGEGLNTEAFF. The CDR3 DNA reads as TGCGCCAGCAGCGCACAGGGTGAGGGGCTGAACACTGAAGCTTTCTTT.

This clone was picked up one time. The chain couples TRBV7-9 to TRBJ2-2, with no clear D. The V end was cut by 1 base, the J end by 8 bases, with 5 bases between. The V gene's germline CDR1 is SEHNR and CDR2 FQNEAQ (reference sequence). This CDR3 is built from 12 residues. The DNA for the CDR3 is TGTGCCAGCAGCTTAGTTTCAGGGGAGCTGTTTTTT. As protein: CASSLVSGELFF.

V is TRBV27 and J is TRBJ2-7; D is possibly TRBD1 or TRBD2 (5 bases each). CDR3 size: 15 residues. Trimming stripped 7 bases from V and 2 bases from J, with 18 bases between. CDR1 and CDR2 from the germline V gene are MNHEY and SMNVEV (reference sequence). The CDR3 nucleotides read TGTGCCAGCACCGACGCGAGGGACCATCCCTACGAGCAGTACTTC. As protein: CASTDARDHPYEQYF.

The CDR3 bases are TGTGCCAGCAGCTTCACCTCAGGGTTGGGTTCTGATGGCTACACCTTC. As protein: CASSFTSGLGSDGYTF. The chain employs TRBV7-3 and TRBJ1-2, with D tentatively TRBD1 (5 bases). The germline V gene has CDR1 SGHTA and CDR2 FQGTGA. CDR3 size: 16 residues. V lost 3 bases and J 6 bases, leaving 20 bases between the germline ends.

The V and J genes are TRBV6-5 and TRBJ2-7, with TRBD1 matching 7 bases. Germline CDR1 MNHEY, CDR2 SVGAGI. V was pared by 2 bases and J by 4 bases, with 11 bases of the junction left unmatched. The CDR3 spans 16 residues. The DNA for the CDR3 is TGTGCCAGCAGTTACGGGTTCGAGGGGGCAGGGTACGAGCAGTACTTC. This codes for CASSYGFEGAGYEQYF.

The chain recombines TRBV19 with TRBJ2-7; D tentatively fits TRBD1 or TRBD2 (5 bases each). The CDR3 runs 15 residues. The germline gives CDR1 LNHDA, CDR2 SQIVND (reference sequence). Deletions cut 2 bases from V and 3 bases from J, with 14 bases between. CDR3 protein: CASSISSWGIYEQYF. CDR3 nucleotides: TGTGCCAGTAGTATATCAAGTTGGGGGATCTACGAGCAGTACTTC.

This clone appeared once. The V and J genes are TRBV11-2 and TRBJ1-1, with D possibly TRBD1 on 5 matching bases. Germline loops: CDR1 SGHAT, CDR2 FQNNGV. Trimming took 4 bases from V and 1 from J, leaving 13 bases between them. The CDR3 is 15 amino acids. The CDR3 reads CASSSQQGQNTEAFF. DNA of the CDR3: TGTGCCAGCAGCTCGCAGCAGGGCCAGAACACTGAAGCTTTCTTT.

The chain links TRBV27 to TRBJ2-7; a weak D match, TRBD2 (5 bases). V was cut by 8 bases and J by 1 base, with 15 bases left in between. This CDR3 comprises 14 residues. CDR1 is MNHEY, CDR2 SMNVEV, per germline (reference sequence). The CDR3 nucleotides are TGTGCCAGCCGATCTACCCGGGGATCCTACGAGCAGTACTTC. As protein: CASRSTRGSYEQYF.

The CDR3 DNA reads TGTGCCTCGGGGCTCAATGAGCAGTTCTTC. It specifies CASGLNEQFF. The chain couples TRBV30 to TRBJ2-1; D might be TRBD1 or TRBD2, each matching 5 bases. The germline V and J ends were trimmed by 7 bases and 6 bases, with 7 bases remaining between them. This CDR3 contains 10 residues. CDR1 and CDR2 from the germline V gene are GTSNPN and SVGIG (reference sequence).

This chain joins TRBV11-2 and TRBJ2-2; 8 nucleotides line up with TRBD1. This CDR3 is 16 amino acids long. J gave up 7 bases and V 5 bases, and 12 bases lay outside the gene matches. Germline CDR1 and CDR2: SGHAT and FQNNGV. CDR3 residues: CASSTETGDQIGELFF. In DNA form, the CDR3 reads TGTGCCAGCAGCACCGAGACAGGGGATCAAATCGGGGAGCTGTTTTTT.

V usage is TRBV15 and J usage is TRBJ2-7; 8 bases fit TRBD2. J lost 0 bases, V lost 3 bases, and 4 bases had no gene match. Germline V gene sequence: CDR1 LNHNV, CDR2 YYDKDF (reference sequence). The CDR3 is 15 residues long. The CDR3 DNA follows: TGTGCCACCAGCAGCGTCCGGGGGGGCTCCTACGAGCAGTACTTC. Encoded protein: CATSSVRGGSYEQYF.

The chain combines TRBV29-1 with TRBJ1-1; D is ambiguous. Trimming pared 4 bases from V and 0 bases from J, leaving 9 bases between. This CDR3 is 13 amino acids long. Germline values: CDR1 SQVTM, CDR2 ANQGSEA. CDR3 region: CSVVSGMNTEAFF. Here the CDR3 DNA reads TGCAGCGTTGTTTCAGGAATGAACACTGAAGCTTTCTTT.

A single count supports this clone. The chain has TRBV12-2 and TRBJ2-2; the DNA was not used to check the table's D call, TRBD2. TRBV12-2 is a pseudogene. The CDR3 is 14 residues long. The CDR3: CASRYLWRTGELFF. The CDR3 DNA sequence: TGTGCAAGTCGCTATCTTTGGAGAACCGGGGAGCTGTTTTTT.

This clone was picked up one time. V usage is TRBV19 and J usage is TRBJ2-7; a possible D gene is TRBD1 (6 bases). Trimming took off 9 bases at V and 2 bases at J, with 14 bases between the two ends. CDR1 and CDR2 from the germline V gene are LNHDA and SQIVND (reference sequence). CDR3 length: 13 residues. DNA for the CDR3: TGTGCCAGCCACGGACAGACTCCCTACGAGCAGTACTTC. Translating gives CASHGQTPYEQYF.